This T cell receptor beta chain was obtained from a study of cytomegalovirus exposure and HLA in healthy donors. The wider study: There were 100 million to 130 million unique TCR beta sequences, drawn from approximately 180 million T cells, in an earlier analysis. Study outcomes and limitations: Researchers reportedly found TCR beta sequences accurately predicted most subjects' HLA-A and HLA-B alleles. Some V segments could not be told apart, so they were left out, TRBV6-2 and TRBV6-3 among them.

CDR3 length: 13 residues. The V and J ends lost 3 bases and 14 bases respectively, with 18 bases between them. Germline CDR1 SGHAT, CDR2 FQNNGV. To note about this clone: Its specificity is not known.

Amplification used 60 Vbeta primers and 13 Jbeta primers. Produced via immunoSEQ multiplex PCR; TCRdb's table is partial and in-frame only. This sample has about 140,000 clones; 84% occur once, and the top ten carry 2.5%. The source material was PBMCs. The chain combines TRBV11-2 with TRBJ2-3; D might be TRBD1 (6 bases). The receptor comes from a boy younger than 10 in good health and CMV-seronegative. In nucleotides, the CDR3 is TGTGCCAGCAGCTTTTCGAGGCTAGGGGGTTTGTATTTT. Amino acid sequence: CASSFSRLGGLYF. Using reference TRBV11-2 and TRBJ2-3 for the parts outside the CDR3, the full variable domain is EAGVAQSPRYKIIEKRQSVAFWCNPISGHATLYWYQQILGQGPKLLIQFQNNGVVDDSQLPKDRFSAERLKGVDSTLKIQPAKLEDSAVYLCASSFSRLGGLYFGPGTRLTVL.